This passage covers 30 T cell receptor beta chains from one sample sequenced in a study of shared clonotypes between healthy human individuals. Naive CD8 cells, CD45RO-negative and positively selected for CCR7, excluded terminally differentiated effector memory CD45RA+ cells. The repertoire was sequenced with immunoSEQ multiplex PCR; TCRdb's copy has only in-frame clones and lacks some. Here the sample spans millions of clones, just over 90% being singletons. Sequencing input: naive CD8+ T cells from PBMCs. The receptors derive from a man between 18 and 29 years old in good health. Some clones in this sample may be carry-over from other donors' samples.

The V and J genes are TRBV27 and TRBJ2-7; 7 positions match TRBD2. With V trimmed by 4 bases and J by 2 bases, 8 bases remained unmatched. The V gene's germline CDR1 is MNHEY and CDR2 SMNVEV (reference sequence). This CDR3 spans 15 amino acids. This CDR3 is CASSSPAGRAYEQYF. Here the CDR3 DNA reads TGTGCCAGCAGTTCACCAGCGGGGAGAGCCTACGAGCAGTACTTC.

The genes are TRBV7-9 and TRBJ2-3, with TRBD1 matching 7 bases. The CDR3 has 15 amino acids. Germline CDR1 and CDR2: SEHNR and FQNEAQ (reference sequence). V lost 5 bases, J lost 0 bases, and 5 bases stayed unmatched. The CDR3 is CASSHPGQSTDTQYF. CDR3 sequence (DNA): TGTGCCAGCAGCCACCCGGGACAGAGCACAGATACGCAGTATTTT. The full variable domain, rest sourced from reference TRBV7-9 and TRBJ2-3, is DTGVSQNPRHKITKRGQNVTFRCDPISEHNRLYWYRQTLGQGPEFLTYFQNEAQLEKSRLLSDRFSAERPKGSFSTLEIQRTEQGDSAMYLCASSHPGQSTDTQYFGPGTRLTVL.

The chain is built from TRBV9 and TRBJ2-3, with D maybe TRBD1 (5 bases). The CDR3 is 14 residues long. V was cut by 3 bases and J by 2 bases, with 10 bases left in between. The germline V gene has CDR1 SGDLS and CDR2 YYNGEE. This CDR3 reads CASSAGPVTDTQYF. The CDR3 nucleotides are TGTGCCAGCAGCGCAGGGCCCGTCACAGATACGCAGTATTTT.

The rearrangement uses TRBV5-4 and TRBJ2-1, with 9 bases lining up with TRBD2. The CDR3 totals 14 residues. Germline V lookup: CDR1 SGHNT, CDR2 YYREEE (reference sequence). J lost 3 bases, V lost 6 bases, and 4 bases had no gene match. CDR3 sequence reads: CASKLAGDYNEQFF. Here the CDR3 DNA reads TGTGCCAGCAAACTAGCGGGTGACTACAATGAGCAGTTCTTC.

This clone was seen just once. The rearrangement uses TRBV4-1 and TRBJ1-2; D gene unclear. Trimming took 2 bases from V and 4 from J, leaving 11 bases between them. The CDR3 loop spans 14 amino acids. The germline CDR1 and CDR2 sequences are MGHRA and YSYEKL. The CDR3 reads CASSQTRSFYGYTF. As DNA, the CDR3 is TGCGCCAGCAGCCAAACGCGGAGTTTCTATGGCTACACCTTC.

In nucleotides, the CDR3 is TGTGCCAGCAGTTACGGGCAGGGGAGTGAGCAGTTCTTC. Translation: CASSYGQGSEQFF. The chain joins TRBV6-5 to TRBJ2-1; possible D gene TRBD1, 6 bases. The CDR3 has 13 amino acids. Germline CDR1 and CDR2: MNHEY and SVGAGI. With 2 bases removed from V and 9 bases from J, the gap between germline ends came to 11 bases.

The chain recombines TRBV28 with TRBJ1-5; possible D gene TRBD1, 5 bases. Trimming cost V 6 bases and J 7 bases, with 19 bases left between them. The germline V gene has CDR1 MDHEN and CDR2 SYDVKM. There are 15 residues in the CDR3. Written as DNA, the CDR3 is TGTGCCAGCAGACGGGAGGGGCAGGGTGGACAGCCCCAGCATTTT. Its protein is CASRREGQGGQPQHF.

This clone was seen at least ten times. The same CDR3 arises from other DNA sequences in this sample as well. As DNA, the CDR3 is TGCGCCAGCAGCCAAGGACTAGGCTACGAGCAGTACTTC. It is translated as CASSQGLGYEQYF. The chain joins TRBV4-1 to TRBJ2-7, with D possibly being TRBD2 (6 bases). V was shortened by 1 base and J by 3 bases, with 7 bases between the two germline ends. CDR3 length: 13 residues. CDR1 and CDR2 (germline): MGHRA, YSYEKL.

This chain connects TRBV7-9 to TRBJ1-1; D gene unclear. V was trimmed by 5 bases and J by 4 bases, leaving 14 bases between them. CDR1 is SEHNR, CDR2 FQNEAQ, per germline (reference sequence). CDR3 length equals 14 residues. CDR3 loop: CASSPILEGTEAFF. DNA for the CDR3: TGTGCCAGCAGCCCCATACTCGAGGGCACTGAAGCTTTCTTT.

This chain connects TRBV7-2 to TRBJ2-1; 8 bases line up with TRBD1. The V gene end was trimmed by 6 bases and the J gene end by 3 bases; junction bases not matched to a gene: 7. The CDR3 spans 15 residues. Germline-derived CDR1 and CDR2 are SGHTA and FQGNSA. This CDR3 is CASRQTGAVYNEQFF. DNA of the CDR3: TGTGCCAGCAGACAGACAGGGGCGGTCTACAATGAGCAGTTCTTC.

This CDR3 is CSVEDYLNTGELFF. Here the CDR3 DNA reads TGCAGCGTTGAAGACTACTTGAACACCGGGGAGCTGTTTTTT. The chain recombines TRBV29-1 with TRBJ2-2; D gene uncertain. The germline CDR1 and CDR2 sequences are SQVTM and ANQGSEA. The CDR3 consists of 14 residues. Trimming removed 0 bases from V and 1 base from J, with 6 bases in between.

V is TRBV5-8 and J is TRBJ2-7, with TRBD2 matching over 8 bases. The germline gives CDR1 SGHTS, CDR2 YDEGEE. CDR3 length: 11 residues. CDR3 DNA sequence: TGTGCTAGCGGGGACCGCTACGAGCAGTACTTC. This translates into CASGDRYEQYF.

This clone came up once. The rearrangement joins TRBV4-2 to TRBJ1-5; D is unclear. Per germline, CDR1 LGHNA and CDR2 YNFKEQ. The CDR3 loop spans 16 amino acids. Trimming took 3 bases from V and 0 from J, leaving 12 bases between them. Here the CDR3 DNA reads TGTGCCAGCAGCCAGGAGGTCAGGTATAGCAATCAGCCCCAGCATTTT. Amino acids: CASSQEVRYSNQPQHF.

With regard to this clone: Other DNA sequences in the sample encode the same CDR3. CDR3 in DNA: TGTGCCAGCAGCTTGGTGGGGAACACTGAAGCTTTCTTT. This sequence encodes CASSLVGNTEAFF. V and J are TRBV7-9 and TRBJ1-1; no definite D call. The CDR3 runs 13 residues. Germline-derived CDR1 and CDR2 are SEHNR and FQNEAQ (reference sequence). Deletions cut 3 bases from V and 1 base from J, with 6 bases between.

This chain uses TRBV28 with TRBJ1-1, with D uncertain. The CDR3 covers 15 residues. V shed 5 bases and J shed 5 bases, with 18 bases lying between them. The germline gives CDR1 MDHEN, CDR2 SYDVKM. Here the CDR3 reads CASSPRRRPGTEAFF. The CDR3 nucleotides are TGTGCCAGCAGTCCCCGCCGTAGACCCGGGACTGAAGCTTTCTTT. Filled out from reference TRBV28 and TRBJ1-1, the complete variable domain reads DVKVTQSSRYLVKRTGEKVFLECVQDMDHENMFWYRQDPGLGLRLIYFSYDVKMKEKGDIPEGYSVSREKKERFSLILESASTNQTSMYLCASSPRRRPGTEAFFGQGTRLTVV.

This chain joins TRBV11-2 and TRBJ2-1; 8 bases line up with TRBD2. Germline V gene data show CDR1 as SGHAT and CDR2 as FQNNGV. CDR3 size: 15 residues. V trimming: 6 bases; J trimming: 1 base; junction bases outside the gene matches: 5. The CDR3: CASSSGEASYNEQFF. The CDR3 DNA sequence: TGTGCCAGCAGTAGCGGGGAGGCTTCCTACAATGAGCAGTTCTTC.

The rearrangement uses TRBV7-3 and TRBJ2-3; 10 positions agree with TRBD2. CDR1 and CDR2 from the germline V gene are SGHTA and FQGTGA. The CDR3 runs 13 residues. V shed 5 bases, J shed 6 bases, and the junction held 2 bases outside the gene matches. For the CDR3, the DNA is TGTGCCAGCAGCACGGGACTAGCGGATACGCAGTATTTT. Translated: CASSTGLADTQYF.

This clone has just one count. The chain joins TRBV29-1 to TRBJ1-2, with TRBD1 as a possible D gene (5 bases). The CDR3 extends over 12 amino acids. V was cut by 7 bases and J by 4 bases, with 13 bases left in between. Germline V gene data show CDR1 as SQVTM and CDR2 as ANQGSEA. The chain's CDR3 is CSAVTAFYGYTF. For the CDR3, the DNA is TGCAGCGCCGTGACAGCCTTCTATGGCTACACCTTC.

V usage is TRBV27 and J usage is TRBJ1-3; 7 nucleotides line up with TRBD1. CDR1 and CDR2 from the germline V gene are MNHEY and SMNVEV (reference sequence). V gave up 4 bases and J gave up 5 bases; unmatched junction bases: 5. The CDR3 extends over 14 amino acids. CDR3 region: CASSSQGTRNTIYF. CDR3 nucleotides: TGTGCCAGCAGTTCACAGGGGACACGAAACACCATATATTTT.

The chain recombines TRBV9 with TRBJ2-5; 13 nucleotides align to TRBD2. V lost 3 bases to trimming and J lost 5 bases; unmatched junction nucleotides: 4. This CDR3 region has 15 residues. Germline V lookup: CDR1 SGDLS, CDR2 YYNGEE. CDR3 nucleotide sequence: TGTGCCAGCAGCGAGGGACTAGCGGGATGGGAGACCCAGTACTTC. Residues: CASSEGLAGWETQYF. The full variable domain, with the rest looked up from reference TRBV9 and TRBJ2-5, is DSGVTQTPKHLITATGQRVTLRCSPRSGDLSVYWYQQSLDQGLQFLIQYYNGEERAKGNILERFSAQQFPDLHSELNLSSLELGDSALYFCASSEGLAGWETQYFGPGTRLLVL.

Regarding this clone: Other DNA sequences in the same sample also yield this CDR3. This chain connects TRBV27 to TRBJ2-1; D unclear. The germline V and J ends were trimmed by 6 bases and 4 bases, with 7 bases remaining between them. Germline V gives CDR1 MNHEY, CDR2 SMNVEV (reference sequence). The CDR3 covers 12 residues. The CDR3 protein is CASSDGYNEQFF. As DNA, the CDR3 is TGTGCCAGCAGCGACGGATACAATGAGCAGTTCTTC.

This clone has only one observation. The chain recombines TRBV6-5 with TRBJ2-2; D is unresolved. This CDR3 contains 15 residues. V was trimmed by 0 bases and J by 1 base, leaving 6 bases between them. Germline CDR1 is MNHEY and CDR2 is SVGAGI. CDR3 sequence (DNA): TGTGCCAGCAGTTACTCGATGAGGAACACCGGGGAGCTGTTTTTT. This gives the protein CASSYSMRNTGELFF.

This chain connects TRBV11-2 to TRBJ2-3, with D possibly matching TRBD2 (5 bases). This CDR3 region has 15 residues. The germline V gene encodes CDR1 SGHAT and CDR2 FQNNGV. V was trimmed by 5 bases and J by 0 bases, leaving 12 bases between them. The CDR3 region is CASSGLLSSTDTQYF. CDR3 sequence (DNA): TGTGCCAGCAGCGGACTCTTATCTAGCACAGATACGCAGTATTTT.

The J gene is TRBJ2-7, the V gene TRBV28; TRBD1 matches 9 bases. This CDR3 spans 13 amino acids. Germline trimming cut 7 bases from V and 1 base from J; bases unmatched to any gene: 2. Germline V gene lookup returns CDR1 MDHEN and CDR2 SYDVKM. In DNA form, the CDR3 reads TGTGCCAGCAAGGGGACAGGGTCCTACGAGCAGTACTTC. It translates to CASKGTGSYEQYF.

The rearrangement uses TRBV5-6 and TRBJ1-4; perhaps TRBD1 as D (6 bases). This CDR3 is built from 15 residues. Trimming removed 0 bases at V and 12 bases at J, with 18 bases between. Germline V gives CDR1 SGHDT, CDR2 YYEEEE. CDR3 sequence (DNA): TGTGCCAGCAGCTTGGGGGGCAGGGGCGCTATTGAACTGTTTTTT. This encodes CASSLGGRGAIELFF.

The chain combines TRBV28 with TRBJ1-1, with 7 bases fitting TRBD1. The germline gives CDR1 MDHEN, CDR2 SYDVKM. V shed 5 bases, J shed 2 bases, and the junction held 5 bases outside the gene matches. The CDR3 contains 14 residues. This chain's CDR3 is CASSIRGSNTEAFF. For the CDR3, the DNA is TGTGCCAGCAGTATCAGGGGGTCAAACACTGAAGCTTTCTTT. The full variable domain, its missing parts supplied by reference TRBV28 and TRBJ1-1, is DVKVTQSSRYLVKRTGEKVFLECVQDMDHENMFWYRQDPGLGLRLIYFSYDVKMKEKGDIPEGYSVSREKKERFSLILESASTNQTSMYLCASSIRGSNTEAFFGQGTRLTVV.

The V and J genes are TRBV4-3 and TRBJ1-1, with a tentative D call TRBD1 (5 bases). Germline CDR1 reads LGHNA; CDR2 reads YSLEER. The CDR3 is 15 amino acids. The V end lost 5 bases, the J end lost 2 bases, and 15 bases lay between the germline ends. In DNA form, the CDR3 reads TGCGCCAGCAGCGCCGTTCCGGGACTCAACACTGAAGCTTTCTTT. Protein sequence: CASSAVPGLNTEAFF.

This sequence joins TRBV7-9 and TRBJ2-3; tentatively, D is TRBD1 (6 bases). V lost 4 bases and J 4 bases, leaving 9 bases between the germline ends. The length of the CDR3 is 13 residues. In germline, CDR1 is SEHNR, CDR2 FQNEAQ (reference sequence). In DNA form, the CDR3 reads TGTGCCAGCAGCTCAGGGGAATCAGATACGCAGTATTTT. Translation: CASSSGESDTQYF.

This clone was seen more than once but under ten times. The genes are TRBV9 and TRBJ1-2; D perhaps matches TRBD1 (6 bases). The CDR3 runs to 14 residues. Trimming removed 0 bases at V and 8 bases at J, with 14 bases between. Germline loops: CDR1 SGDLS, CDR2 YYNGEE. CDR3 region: CASSVVTGTRGYTF. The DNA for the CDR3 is TGTGCCAGCAGCGTAGTTACAGGGACAAGGGGCTACACCTTC. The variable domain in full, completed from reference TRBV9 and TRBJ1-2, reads DSGVTQTPKHLITATGQRVTLRCSPRSGDLSVYWYQQSLDQGLQFLIQYYNGEERAKGNILERFSAQQFPDLHSELNLSSLELGDSALYFCASSVVTGTRGYTFGSGTRLTVV.

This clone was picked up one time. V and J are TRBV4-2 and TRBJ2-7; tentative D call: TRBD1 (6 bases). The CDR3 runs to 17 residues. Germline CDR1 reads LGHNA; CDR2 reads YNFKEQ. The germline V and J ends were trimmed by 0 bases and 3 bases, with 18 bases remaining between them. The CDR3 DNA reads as TGTGCCAGCAGCCAAGAGGACCTGGACAGTGGTTTCTACGAGCAGTACTTC. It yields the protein CASSQEDLDSGFYEQYF.